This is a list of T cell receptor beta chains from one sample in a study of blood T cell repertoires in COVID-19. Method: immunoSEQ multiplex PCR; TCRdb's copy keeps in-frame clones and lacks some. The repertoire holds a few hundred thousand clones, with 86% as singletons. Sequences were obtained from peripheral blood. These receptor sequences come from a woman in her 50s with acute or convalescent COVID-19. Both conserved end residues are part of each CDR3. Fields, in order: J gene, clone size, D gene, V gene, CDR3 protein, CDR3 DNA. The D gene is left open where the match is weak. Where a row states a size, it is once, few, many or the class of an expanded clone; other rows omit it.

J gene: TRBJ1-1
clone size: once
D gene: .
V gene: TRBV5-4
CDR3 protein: CASSLREGAEAFF
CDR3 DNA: TGTGCCAGCAGCTTGAGGGAGGGCGCTGAAGCTTTCTTT

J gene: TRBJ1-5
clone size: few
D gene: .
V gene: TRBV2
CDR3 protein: CAGSTGANQPQHF
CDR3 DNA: TGTGCCGGGTCGACAGGAGCTAATCAGCCCCAGCATTTT

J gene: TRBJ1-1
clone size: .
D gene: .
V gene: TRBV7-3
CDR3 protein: CASSSGGASEAFF
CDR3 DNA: TGTGCCAGCAGCTCGGGGGGGGCCAGTGAAGCTTTCTTT

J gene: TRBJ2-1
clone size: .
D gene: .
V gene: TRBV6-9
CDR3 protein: CASSPDSRGNEQFF
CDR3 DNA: TGTGCCAGCAGCCCGGACTCCCGAGGCAATGAGCAGTTCTTC

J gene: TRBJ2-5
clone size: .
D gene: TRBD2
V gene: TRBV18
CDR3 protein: CASSTTSGRRETQYF
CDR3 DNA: TGTGCCAGCTCAACCACTAGCGGGAGAAGAGAGACCCAGTACTTC

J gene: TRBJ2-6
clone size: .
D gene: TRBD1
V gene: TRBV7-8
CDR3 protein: CASSFLGQGSGANVLTF
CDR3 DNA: TGTGCCAGCAGCTTCCTGGGACAGGGCTCTGGGGCCAACGTCCTGACTTTC

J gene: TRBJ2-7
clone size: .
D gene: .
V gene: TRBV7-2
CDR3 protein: CASSYLADSSYEQYF
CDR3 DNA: TGTGCCAGCAGCTACTTAGCGGATAGCTCCTACGAGCAGTACTTC

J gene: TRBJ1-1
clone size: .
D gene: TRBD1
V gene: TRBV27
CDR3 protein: CASSPRQGFTEAFF
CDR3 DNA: TGTGCCAGCAGTCCAAGACAGGGGTTCACTGAAGCTTTCTTT

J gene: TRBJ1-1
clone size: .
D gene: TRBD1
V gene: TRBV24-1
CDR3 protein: CATSDSGTGGFEAFF
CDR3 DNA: TGTGCCACCAGTGACTCAGGGACAGGGGGCTTTGAAGCTTTCTTT

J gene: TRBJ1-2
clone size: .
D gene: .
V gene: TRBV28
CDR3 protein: CASNPRGYANYGYTF
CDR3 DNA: TGTGCCAGCAATCCGAGAGGGTACGCTAACTATGGCTACACCTTC

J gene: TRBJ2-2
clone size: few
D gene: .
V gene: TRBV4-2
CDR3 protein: CASSPLDRSPNTGELFF
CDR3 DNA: TGTGCCAGCAGCCCACTAGACAGGTCCCCTAACACCGGGGAGCTGTTTTTT

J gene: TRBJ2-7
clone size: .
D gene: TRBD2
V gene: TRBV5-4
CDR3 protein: CASSPTSGSFSYEQYF
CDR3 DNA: TGTGCCAGCAGCCCGACTAGCGGGAGTTTCTCCTACGAGCAGTACTTC

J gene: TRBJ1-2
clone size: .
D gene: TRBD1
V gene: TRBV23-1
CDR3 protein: CASSPKDRGLGYTF
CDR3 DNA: TGCGCCAGCAGTCCGAAGGACAGGGGTCTGGGCTACACCTTC

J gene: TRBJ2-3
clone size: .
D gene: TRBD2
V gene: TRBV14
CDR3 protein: CASSQDPAGKDTQYF
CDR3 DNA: TGTGCCAGCAGCCAAGATCCAGCGGGAAAAGATACGCAGTATTTT

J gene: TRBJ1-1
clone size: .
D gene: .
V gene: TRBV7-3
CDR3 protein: CASSPAAYMNTEAFF
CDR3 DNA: TGTGCCAGCAGCCCCGCGGCGTACATGAACACTGAAGCTTTCTTT